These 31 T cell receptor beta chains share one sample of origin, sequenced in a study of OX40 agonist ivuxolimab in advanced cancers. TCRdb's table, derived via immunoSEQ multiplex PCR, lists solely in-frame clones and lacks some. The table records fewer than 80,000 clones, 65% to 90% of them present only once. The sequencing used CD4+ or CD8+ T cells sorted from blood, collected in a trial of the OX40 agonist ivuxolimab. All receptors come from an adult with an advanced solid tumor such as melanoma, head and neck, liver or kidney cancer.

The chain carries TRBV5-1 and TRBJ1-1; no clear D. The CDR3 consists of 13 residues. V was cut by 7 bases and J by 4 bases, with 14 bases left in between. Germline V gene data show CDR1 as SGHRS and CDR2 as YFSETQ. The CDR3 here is CASFGGVGTEAFF. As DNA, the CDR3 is TGCGCCAGCTTCGGCGGGGTGGGCACTGAAGCTTTCTTT.

The CDR3 loop reads CASGLVINSPLHF. For the CDR3, the DNA is TGTGCTAGTGGTCTAGTGATTAATTCACCCCTCCACTTT. The V and J genes are TRBV12-5 and TRBJ1-6; no definite D call. The CDR3 has 13 amino acids. Germline CDR1 and CDR2: LGHNT and FRNRAP. The V end was cut by 5 bases, the J end by 6 bases, with 8 bases between.

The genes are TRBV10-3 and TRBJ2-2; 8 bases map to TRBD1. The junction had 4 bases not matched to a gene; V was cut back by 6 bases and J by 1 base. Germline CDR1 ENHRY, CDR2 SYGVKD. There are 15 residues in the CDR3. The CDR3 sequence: CAIREDRENTGELFF. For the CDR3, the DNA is TGTGCCATCAGGGAGGACAGGGAGAACACCGGGGAGCTGTTTTTT.

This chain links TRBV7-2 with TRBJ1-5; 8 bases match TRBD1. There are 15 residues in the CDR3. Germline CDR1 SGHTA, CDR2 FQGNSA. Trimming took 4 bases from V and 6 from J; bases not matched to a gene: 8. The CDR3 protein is CASSSLQGGGQPQHF. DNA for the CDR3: TGTGCCAGCAGCTCCTTACAGGGGGGAGGTCAGCCCCAGCATTTT.

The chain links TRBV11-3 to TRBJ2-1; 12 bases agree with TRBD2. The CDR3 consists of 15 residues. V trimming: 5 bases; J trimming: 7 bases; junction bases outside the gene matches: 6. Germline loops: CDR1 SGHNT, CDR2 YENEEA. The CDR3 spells CASSPSGGAVNEQFF. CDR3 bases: TGTGCCAGCAGCCCTAGCGGGGGGGCGGTGAATGAGCAGTTCTTC.

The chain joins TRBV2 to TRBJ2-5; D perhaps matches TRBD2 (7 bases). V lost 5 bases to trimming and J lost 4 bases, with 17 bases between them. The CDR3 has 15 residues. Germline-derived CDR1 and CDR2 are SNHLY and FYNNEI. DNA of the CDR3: TGTGCCAGCAGTAACCTGAGGGGGGGCAGAGAGACCCAGTACTTC. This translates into CASSNLRGGRETQYF.

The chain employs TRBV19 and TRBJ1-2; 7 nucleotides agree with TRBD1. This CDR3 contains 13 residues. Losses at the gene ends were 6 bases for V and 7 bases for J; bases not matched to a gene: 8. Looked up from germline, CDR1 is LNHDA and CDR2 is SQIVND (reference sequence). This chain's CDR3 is CASSVGQWAGYTF. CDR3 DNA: TGTGCCAGTAGCGTGGGACAGTGGGCTGGCTACACCTTC.

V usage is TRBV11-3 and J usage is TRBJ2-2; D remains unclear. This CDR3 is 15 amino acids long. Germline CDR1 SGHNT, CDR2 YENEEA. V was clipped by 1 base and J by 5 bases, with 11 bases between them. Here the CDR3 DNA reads TGTGCCAGCAGCTTAGGATCCGGGCGAACCGGGGAGCTGTTTTTT. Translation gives CASSLGSGRTGELFF.

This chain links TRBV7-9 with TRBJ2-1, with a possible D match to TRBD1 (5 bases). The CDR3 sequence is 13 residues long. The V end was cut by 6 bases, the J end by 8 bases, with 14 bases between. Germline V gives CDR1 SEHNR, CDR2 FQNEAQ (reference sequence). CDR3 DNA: TGTGCCAGCAGGAAGACAGATATCGATGAGCAGTTCTTC. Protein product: CASRKTDIDEQFF.

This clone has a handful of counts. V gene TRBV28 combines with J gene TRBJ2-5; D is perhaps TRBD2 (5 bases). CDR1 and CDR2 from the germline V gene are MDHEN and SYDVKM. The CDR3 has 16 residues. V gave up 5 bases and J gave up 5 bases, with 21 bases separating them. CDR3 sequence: CASSTPRAPGGETQYF. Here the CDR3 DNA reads TGTGCCAGCAGTACACCCCGGGCCCCGGGCGGGGAGACCCAGTACTTC.

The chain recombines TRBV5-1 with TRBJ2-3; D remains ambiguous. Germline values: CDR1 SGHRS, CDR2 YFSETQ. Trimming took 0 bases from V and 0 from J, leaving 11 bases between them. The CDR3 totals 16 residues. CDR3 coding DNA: TGCGCCAGCAGCTTGGCGATGGCTACCAGCACAGATACGCAGTATTTT. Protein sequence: CASSLAMATSTDTQYF.

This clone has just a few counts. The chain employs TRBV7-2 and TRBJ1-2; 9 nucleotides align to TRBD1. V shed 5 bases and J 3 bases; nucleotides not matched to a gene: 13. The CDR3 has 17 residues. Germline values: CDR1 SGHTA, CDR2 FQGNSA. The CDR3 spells CASSQRTGVVFHYGYTF. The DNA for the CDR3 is TGTGCCAGCAGCCAACGGACAGGGGTTGTTTTTCACTATGGCTACACCTTC.

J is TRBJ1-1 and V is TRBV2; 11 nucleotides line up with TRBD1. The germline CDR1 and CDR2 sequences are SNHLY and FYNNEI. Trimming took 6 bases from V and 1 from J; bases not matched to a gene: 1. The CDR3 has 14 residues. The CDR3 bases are TGTGCCAGCAGGGGACAGGGGGGGAACACTGAAGCTTTCTTT. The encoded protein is CASRGQGGNTEAFF.

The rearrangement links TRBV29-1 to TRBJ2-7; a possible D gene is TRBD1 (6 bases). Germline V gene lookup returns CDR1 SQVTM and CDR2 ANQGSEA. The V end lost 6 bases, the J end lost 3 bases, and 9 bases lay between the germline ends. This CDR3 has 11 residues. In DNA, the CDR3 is TGCAGCGTGAGGGACAACTACGAGCAGTACTTC. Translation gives CSVRDNYEQYF.

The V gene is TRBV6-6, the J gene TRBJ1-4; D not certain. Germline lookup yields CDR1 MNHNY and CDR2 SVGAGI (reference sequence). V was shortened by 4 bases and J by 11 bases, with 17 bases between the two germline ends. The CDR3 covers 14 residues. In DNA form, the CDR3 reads TGTGCCAGCAGTTTGGTACAGACCTCACTCAAACTGTTTTTT. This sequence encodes CASSLVQTSLKLFF.

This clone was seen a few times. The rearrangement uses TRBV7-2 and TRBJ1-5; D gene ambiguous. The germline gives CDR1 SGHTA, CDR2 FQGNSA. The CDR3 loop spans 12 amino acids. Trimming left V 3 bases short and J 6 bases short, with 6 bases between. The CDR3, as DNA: TGTGCCAGCAGCTTTGTCGGTCAGCCCCAGCATTTT. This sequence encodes CASSFVGQPQHF.

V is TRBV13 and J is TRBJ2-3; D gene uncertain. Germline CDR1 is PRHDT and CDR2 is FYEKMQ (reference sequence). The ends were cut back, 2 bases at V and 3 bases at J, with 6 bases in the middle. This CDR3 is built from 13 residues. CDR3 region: CASSLLQTDTQYF. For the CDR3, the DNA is TGTGCCAGCAGCTTACTCCAGACAGATACGCAGTATTTT.

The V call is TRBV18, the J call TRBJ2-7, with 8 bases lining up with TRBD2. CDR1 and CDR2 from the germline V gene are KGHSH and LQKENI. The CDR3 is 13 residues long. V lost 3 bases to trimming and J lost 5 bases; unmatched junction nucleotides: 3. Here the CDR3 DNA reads TGTGCCAGCTCACCCGCGGGGGGTCACGAGCAGTACTTC. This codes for CASSPAGGHEQYF.

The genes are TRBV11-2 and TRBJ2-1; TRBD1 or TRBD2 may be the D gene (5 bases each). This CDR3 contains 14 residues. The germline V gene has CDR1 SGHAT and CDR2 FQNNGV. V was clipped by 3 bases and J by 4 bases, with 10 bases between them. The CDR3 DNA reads TGTGCCAGCAGCTTCGGGACGCTATACAATGAGCAGTTCTTC. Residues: CASSFGTLYNEQFF.

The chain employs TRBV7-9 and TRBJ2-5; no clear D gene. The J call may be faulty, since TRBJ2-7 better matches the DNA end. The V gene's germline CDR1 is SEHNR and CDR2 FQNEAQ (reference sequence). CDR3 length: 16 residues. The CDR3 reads CASSLSSLVPPYEQYF. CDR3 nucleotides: TGTGCCAGCAGCCTCTCCTCCCTAGTACCTCCCTACGAGCAGTACTTC.

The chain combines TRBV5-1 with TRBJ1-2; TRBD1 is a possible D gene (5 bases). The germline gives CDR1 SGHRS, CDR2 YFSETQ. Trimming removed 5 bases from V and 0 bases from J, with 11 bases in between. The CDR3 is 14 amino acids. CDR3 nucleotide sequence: TGCGCCAGCAGACCAGGACACCCTAACTATGGCTACACCTTC. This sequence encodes CASRPGHPNYGYTF.

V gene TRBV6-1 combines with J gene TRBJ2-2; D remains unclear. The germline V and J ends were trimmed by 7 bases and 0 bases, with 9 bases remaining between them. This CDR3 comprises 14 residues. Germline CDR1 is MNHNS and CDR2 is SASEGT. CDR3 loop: CASIGGTNTGELFF. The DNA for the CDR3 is TGTGCCAGCATCGGCGGAACGAACACCGGGGAGCTGTTTTTT.

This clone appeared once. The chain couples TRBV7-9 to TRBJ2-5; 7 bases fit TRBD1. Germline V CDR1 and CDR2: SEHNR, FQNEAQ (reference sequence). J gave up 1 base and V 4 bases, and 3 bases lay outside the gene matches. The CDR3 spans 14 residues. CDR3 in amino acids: CASSSAGGQETQYF. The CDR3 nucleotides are TGTGCCAGCAGCTCAGCAGGGGGCCAAGAGACCCAGTACTTC.

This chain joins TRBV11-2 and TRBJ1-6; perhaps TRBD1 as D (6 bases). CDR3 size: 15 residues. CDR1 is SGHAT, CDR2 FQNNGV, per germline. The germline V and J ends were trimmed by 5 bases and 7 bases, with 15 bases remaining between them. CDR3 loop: CASSTILGANSPLHF. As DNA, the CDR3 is TGTGCCAGCAGCACGATACTGGGGGCGAATTCACCCCTCCACTTT. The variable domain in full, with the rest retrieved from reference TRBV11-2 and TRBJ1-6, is EAGVAQSPRYKIIEKRQSVAFWCNPISGHATLYWYQQILGQGPKLLIQFQNNGVVDDSQLPKDRFSAERLKGVDSTLKIQPAKLEDSAVYLCASSTILGANSPLHFGNGTRLTVT.

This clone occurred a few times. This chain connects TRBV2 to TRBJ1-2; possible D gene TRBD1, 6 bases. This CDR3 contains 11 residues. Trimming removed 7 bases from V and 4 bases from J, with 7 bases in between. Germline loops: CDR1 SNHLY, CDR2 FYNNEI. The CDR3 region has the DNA TGTGCCAGCACGGGGGCCTATGGCTACACCTTC. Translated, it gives CASTGAYGYTF.

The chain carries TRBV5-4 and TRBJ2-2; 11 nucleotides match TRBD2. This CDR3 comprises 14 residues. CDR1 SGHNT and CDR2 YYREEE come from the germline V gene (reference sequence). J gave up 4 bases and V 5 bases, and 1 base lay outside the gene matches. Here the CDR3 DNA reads TGTGCCAGCAGGACTAGCGGGGCCACCGGGGAGCTGTTTTTT. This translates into CASRTSGATGELFF.

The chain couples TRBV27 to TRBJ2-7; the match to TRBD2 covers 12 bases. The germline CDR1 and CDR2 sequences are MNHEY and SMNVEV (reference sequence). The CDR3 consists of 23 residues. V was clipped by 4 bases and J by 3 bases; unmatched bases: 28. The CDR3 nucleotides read TGTGCCAGCAGTTCCCACTCCCAAATTACTAGCGGGGGGAACCAAAAATCTATCTACGAGCAGTACTTC. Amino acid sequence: CASSSHSQITSGGNQKSIYEQYF.

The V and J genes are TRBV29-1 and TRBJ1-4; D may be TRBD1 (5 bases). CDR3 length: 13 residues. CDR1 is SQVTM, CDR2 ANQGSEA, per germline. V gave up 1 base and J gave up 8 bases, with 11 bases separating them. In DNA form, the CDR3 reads TGCAGCGTTGAAGTCCAGGGCGGGGAAAAACTGTTTTTT. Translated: CSVEVQGGEKLFF.

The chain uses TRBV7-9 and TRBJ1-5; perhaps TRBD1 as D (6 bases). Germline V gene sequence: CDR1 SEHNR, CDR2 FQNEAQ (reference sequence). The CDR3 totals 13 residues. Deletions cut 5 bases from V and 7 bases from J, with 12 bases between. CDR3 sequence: CASSPQGGQPQHF. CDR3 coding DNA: TGTGCCAGCAGCCCACAGGGAGGGCAGCCCCAGCATTTT.

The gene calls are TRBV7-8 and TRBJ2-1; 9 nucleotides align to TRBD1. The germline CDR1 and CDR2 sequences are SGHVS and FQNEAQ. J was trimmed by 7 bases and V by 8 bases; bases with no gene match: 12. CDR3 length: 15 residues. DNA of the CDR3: TGTGCCAGCCGAATACAGGGGGCGTTTGATAATGAGCAGTTCTTC. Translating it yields CASRIQGAFDNEQFF.

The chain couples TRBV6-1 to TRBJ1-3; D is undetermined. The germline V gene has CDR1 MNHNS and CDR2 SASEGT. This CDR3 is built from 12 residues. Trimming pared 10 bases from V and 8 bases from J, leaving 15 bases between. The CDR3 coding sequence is TGTGCCACCCGTCCTAGTAAGGACACCATATATTTT. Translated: CATRPSKDTIYF.